Presented here are 11 T cell receptor beta chains from one specimen sequenced in a study of CD8 T cells in Susac syndrome. Reverse transcription used roughly 0.45 to 1 ug RNA and random hexamers. TCRdb used MiXCR to reprocess the immunoSEQ multiplex PCR reads, holding one entry per CDR3 protein. Among roughly 120,000 distinct CDR3 sequences, approximately 94% were seen once, and the ten largest hold 0.1% to 0.15%. The sequencing sample was made of CD4+ T cells from PBMCs. Every receptor here comes from a human donor with multiple sclerosis.

The rearrangement links TRBV10-3 to TRBJ1-1; the D gene is possibly TRBD1 (6 bases). Trimming pared 10 bases from V and 1 base from J, leaving 13 bases between. This CDR3 has 13 amino acids. Germline CDR1 and CDR2: ENHRY and SYGVKD. Here the CDR3 reads CATTGQWNTEAFF. The CDR3 DNA follows: TGTGCCACTACCGGACAGTGGAACACTGAAGCTTTCTTT.

The chain links TRBV11-2 to TRBJ2-7; the D call may be TRBD1 or TRBD2 (5 bases each). The CDR3 sequence is 15 residues long. V gave up 0 bases and J gave up 0 bases, with 9 bases separating them. Germline CDR1 reads SGHAT; CDR2 reads FQNNGV. CDR3 residues: CASSLDGTVSYEQYF. The CDR3, as DNA: TGTGCCAGCAGCTTAGATGGGACGGTCTCCTACGAGCAGTACTTC.

V is TRBV27 and J is TRBJ1-1, with D tentatively TRBD1 (6 bases). The CDR3 has 13 amino acids. V was trimmed by 5 bases and J by 7 bases, leaving 14 bases between them. The germline V gene encodes CDR1 MNHEY and CDR2 SMNVEV (reference sequence). The CDR3 loop is CASSQQQGHEAFF. Written as DNA, the CDR3 is TGTGCCAGCAGTCAACAACAGGGTCATGAAGCTTTCTTT.

This clonotype has just one count. The chain joins TRBV6-1 to TRBJ2-1; 8 nucleotides match TRBD1. The CDR3 runs to 16 residues. CDR1 and CDR2 from the germline V gene are MNHNS and SASEGT. V trimming: 5 bases; J trimming: 2 bases; junction bases outside the gene matches: 8. CDR3 nucleotides: TGTGCCAGCAGTCTCACAGGGGGGCGGCCCTACAATGAGCAGTTCTTC. It codes for CASSLTGGRPYNEQFF.

V and J are TRBV14 and TRBJ2-1; no definite D call. The CDR3 length is 15 residues. The germline gives CDR1 SGHDN, CDR2 FVKESK. The ends were cut back, 1 base at V and 4 bases at J, with 11 bases in the middle. CDR3 sequence reads: CASSQGTPLYNEQFF. The CDR3 DNA sequence: TGTGCCAGCAGCCAAGGGACCCCCCTGTACAATGAGCAGTTCTTC.

The genes are TRBV4-3 and TRBJ1-1; 11 bases align to TRBD1. The CDR3 runs to 18 residues. The trim removed 0 bases at V and 5 bases at J, leaving 11 bases unmatched. Per the germline V gene, CDR1 is LGHNA and CDR2 is YSLEER. DNA of the CDR3: TGCGCCAGCAGCCAAGATATGATTGGCGGGACAGGGGGGACTGAAGCTTTCTTT. Translated: CASSQDMIGGTGGTEAFF.

The chain carries TRBV7-8 and TRBJ1-5; D gene uncertain. V was cut by 3 bases and J by 7 bases, with 16 bases left in between. This CDR3 comprises 15 residues. Germline CDR1 and CDR2: SGHVS and FQNEAQ. CDR3 sequence (DNA): TGTGCCAGCAGCTTTGGACCCTCGATGGGGCAGCCCCAGCATTTT. Its protein is CASSFGPSMGQPQHF.

This chain links TRBV24-1 with TRBJ2-3, with 9 positions matching TRBD1. The CDR3 totals 15 residues. The V gene end was trimmed by 5 bases and the J gene end by 3 bases; junction bases not matched to a gene: 5. From germline, CDR1 is KGHDR and CDR2 SFDVKD. The CDR3 region has the DNA TGTGCCACCAGTGGCGGGACAGGGACGACAGATACGCAGTATTTT. This encodes CATSGGTGTTDTQYF.

CDR3 nucleotide sequence: TGCAGTGCTAGACTACAGGGCTCCGGAAACACCATATATTTT. It specifies CSARLQGSGNTIYF. The chain recombines TRBV20-1 with TRBJ1-3; tentatively, D is TRBD1 (6 bases). The germline gives CDR1 DFQATT, CDR2 SNEGSKA (reference sequence). The CDR3 length is 14 residues. V lost 2 bases and J 4 bases, leaving 12 bases between the germline ends.

The V and J genes are TRBV18 and TRBJ2-5; 7 bases match TRBD1. J gave up 10 bases and V 3 bases, and 11 bases lay outside the gene matches. Germline V CDR1 and CDR2: KGHSH, LQKENI. This CDR3 spans 14 amino acids. The CDR3: CASSPRQGNDGQYF. CDR3 bases: TGTGCCAGCTCACCTCGACAGGGAAATGATGGCCAGTACTTC.

V and J are TRBV5-8 and TRBJ1-1; the D gene is possibly TRBD1 (5 bases). Trimming stripped 5 bases from V and 3 bases from J, with 11 bases between. Germline V gene data show CDR1 as SGHTS and CDR2 as YDEGEE. The CDR3 runs 13 residues. CDR3 sequence (DNA): TGTGCCAGCAGAGGCGGGGCCGACACTGAAGCTTTCTTT. Amino acid sequence: CASRGGADTEAFF.